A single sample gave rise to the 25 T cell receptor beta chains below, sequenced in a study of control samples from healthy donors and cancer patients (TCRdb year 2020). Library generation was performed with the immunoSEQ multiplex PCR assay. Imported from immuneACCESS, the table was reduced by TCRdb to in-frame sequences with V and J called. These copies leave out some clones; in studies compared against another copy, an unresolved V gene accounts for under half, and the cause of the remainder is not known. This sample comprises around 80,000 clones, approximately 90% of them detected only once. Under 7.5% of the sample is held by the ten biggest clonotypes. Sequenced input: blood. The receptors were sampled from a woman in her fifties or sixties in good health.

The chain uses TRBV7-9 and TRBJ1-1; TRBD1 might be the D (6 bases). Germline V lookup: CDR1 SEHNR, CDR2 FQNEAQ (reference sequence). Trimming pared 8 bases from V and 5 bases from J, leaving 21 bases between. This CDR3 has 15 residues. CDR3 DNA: TGTGCCAGCCTTGCGGGGGGCTCTATGCGGACTGAAGCTTTCTTT. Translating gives CASLAGGSMRTEAFF.

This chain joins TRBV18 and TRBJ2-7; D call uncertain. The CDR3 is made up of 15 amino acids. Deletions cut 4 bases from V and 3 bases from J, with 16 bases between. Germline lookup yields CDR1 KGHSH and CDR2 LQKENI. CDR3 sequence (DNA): TGTGCCAGCTCACTACGAAATACGGAAGGCTACGAGCAGTACTTC. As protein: CASSLRNTEGYEQYF.

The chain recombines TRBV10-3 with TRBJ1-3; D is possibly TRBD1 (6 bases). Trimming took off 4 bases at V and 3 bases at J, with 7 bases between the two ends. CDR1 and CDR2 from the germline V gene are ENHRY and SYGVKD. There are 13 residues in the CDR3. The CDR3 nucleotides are TGTGCCATCAGTGCAGGGGATGGAAACACCATATATTTT. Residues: CAISAGDGNTIYF.

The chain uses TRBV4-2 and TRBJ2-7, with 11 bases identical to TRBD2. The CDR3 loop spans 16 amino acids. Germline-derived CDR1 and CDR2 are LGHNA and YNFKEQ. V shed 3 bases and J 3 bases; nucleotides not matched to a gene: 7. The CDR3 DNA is TGTGCCAGCAGCCAGCTAGCGGGGGGAACCTTCTACGAGCAGTACTTC. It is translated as CASSQLAGGTFYEQYF.

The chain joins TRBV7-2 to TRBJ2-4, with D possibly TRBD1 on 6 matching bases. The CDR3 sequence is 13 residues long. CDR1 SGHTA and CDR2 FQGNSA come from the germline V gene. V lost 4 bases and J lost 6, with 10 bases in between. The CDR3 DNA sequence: TGTGCCAGCAGCTCAGGACAGTCAAACATTCAGTACTTC. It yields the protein CASSSGQSNIQYF.

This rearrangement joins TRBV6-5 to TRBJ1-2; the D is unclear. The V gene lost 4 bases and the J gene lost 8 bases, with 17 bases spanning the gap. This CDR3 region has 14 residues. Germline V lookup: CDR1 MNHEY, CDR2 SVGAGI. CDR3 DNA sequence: TGTGCCAGCAGTTTACAGTTCACAGTCGGGGGCTACACCTTC. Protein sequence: CASSLQFTVGGYTF.

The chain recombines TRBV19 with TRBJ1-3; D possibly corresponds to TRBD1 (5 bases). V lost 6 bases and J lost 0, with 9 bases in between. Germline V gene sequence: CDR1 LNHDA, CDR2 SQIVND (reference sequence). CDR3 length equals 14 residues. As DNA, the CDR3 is TGTGCCAGTAGGGGAAGGGGCTCTGGAAACACCATATATTTT. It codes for CASRGRGSGNTIYF.

This CDR3 is CASRTIPNRSYGYTF. CDR3 DNA sequence: TGCGCCAGCAGGACCATCCCGAACCGCTCCTATGGCTACACCTTC. The V call is TRBV5-1, the J call TRBJ1-2; D is undetermined. The germline V gene has CDR1 SGHRS and CDR2 YFSETQ. V was trimmed by 5 bases and J by 4 bases, leaving 18 bases between them. The CDR3 contains 15 residues.

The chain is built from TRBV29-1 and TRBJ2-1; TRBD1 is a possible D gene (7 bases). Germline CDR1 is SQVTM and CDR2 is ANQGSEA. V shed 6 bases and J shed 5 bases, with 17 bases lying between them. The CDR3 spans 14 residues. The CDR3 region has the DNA TGCAGCGTGGGGGAGGACAGGATAAACAATGAGCAGTTCTTC. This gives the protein CSVGEDRINNEQFF.

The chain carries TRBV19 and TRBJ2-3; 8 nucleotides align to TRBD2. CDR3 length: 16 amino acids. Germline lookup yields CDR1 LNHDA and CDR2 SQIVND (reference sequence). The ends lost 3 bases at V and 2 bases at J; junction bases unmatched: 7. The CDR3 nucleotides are TGTGCCAGTAGTATTGGAGTAGCGGGGACCACAGATACGCAGTATTTT. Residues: CASSIGVAGTTDTQYF. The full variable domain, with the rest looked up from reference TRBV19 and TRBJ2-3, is DGGITQSPKYLFRKEGQNVTLSCEQNLNHDAMYWYRQDPGQGLRLIYYSQIVNDFQKGDIAEGYSVSREKKESFPLTVTSAQKNPTAFYLCASSIGVAGTTDTQYFGPGTRLTVL.

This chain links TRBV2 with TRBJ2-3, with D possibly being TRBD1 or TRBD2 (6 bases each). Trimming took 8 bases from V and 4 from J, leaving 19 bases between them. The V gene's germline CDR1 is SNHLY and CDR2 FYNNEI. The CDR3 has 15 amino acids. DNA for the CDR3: TGTGCCAGCCCCAAAGGAGGGGGGCGAGCAGATACGCAGTATTTT. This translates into CASPKGGGRADTQYF.

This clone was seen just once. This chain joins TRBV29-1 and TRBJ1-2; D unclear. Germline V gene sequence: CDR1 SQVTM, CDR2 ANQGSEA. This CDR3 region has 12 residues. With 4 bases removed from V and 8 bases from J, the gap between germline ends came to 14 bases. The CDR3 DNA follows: TGCAGCGTTGGCCAGCTACAAGGGGGCTACACCTTC. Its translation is CSVGQLQGGYTF.

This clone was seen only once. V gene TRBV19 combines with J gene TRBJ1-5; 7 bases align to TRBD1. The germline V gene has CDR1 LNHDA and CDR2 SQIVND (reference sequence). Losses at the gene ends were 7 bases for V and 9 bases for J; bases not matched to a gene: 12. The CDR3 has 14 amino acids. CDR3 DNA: TGTGCCAGTAAGTACAGAGACAGGGACGGGCCCCAGCATTTT. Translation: CASKYRDRDGPQHF.

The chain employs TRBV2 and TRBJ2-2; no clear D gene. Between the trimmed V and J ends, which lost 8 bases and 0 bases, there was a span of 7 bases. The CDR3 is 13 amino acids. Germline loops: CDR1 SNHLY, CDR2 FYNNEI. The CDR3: CASRAANTGELFF. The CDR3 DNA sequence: TGTGCCAGCCGGGCTGCGAACACCGGGGAGCTGTTTTTT.

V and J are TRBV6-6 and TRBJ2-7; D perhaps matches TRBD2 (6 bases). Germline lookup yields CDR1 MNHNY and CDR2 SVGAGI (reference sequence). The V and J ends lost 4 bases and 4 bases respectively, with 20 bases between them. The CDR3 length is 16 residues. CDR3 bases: TGTGCCAGCAGTTGGGGTAATTGGGCCCGGGGGTACGAGCAGTACTTC. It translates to CASSWGNWARGYEQYF.

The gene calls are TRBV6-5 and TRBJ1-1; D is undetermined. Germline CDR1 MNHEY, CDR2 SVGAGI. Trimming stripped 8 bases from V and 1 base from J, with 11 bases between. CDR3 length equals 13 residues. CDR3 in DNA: TGTGCCAGCTACAGAGGGAGGAACACTGAAGCTTTCTTT. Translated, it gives CASYRGRNTEAFF.

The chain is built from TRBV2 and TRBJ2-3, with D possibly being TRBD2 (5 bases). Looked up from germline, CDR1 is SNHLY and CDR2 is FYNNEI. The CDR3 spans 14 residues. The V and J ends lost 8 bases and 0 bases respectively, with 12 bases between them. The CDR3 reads CASGAAVSTDTQYF. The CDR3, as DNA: TGTGCCAGCGGCGCAGCGGTAAGCACAGATACGCAGTATTTT.

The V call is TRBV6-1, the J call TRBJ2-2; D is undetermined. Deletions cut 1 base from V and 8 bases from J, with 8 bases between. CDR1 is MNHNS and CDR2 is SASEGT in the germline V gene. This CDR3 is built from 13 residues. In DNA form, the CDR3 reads TGTGCCAGCAGTGAAGACCCTGGGGGGGAGCTGTTTTTT. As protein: CASSEDPGGELFF.

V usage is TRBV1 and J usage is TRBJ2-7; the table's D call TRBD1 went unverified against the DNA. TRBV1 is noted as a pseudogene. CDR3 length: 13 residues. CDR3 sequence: CTLGDTTSYEQYF. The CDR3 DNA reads TGCACCCTAGGGGACACAACTTCCTACGAGCAGTACTTC.

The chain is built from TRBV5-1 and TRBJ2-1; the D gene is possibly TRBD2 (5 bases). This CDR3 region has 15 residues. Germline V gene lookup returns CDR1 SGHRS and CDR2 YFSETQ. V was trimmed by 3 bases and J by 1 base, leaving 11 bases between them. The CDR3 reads CASSSSSGSYNEQFF. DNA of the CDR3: TGCGCCAGCAGCTCGAGCAGCGGTTCCTACAATGAGCAGTTCTTC.

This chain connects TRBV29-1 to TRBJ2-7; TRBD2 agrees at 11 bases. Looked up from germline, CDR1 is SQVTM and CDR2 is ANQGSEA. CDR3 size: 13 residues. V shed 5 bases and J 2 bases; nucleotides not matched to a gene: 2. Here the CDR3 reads CSVKTSGAYEQYF. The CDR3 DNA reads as TGCAGCGTTAAGACTAGCGGGGCCTACGAGCAGTACTTC.

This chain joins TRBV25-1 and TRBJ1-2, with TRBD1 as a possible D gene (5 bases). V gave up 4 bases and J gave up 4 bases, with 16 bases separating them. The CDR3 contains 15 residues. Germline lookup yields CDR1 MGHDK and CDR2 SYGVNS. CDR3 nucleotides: TGTGCCAGCAGTGGGGGGACTGGGACGAGCTATGGCTACACCTTC. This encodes CASSGGTGTSYGYTF.

DNA of the CDR3: TGCGCCAGCAGCCAAGTGTCAGGAAACACCATATATTTT. It translates to CASSQVSGNTIYF. The chain is built from TRBV4-1 and TRBJ1-3; D remains ambiguous. The CDR3 spans 13 residues. The germline V and J ends were trimmed by 1 base and 4 bases, with 5 bases remaining between them. CDR1 MGHRA and CDR2 YSYEKL come from the germline V gene.

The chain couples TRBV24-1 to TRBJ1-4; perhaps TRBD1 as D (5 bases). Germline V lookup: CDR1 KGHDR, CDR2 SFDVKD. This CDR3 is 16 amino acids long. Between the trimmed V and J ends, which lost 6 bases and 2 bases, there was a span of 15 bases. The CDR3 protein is CATSMGGVGTNEKLFF. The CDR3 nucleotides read TGTGCCACCAGTATGGGAGGGGTCGGTACTAATGAAAAACTGTTTTTT.

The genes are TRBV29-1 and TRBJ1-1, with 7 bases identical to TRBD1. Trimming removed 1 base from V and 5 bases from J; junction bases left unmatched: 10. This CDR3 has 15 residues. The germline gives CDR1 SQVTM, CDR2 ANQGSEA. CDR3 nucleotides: TGCAGCGTTGAAGCGGGAGACAGGGTAGGGACTGAAGCTTTCTTT. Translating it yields CSVEAGDRVGTEAFF.